The clone carrying this T cell receptor (beta chain) has just one count. Clones were sequenced by immunoSEQ multiplex PCR, and TCRdb holds only the in-frame ones, with some missing. The sample has 250,000 to 350,000 clones, around 87% seen once. V lost 1 base and J lost 4; bases outside the gene matches: 7. This CDR3 is built from 15 residues. Germline-derived CDR1 and CDR2 are SNHLY and FYNNEI. This record comes from a study of blood T cell repertoires in COVID-19. As for the study in general: Sites across the United States, Italy and Spain contributed samples from acute and convalescent COVID-19. From T cells, B-cell-depleted T cells, or PBMCs came the material, which was cDNA or gDNA.

This TCR was recovered from a woman aged 50 to 60 who had recovered from COVID-19. Material for sequencing was peripheral blood. This chain uses TRBV2 with TRBJ2-7, with TRBD2 matching over 7 bases. CDR3 nucleotide sequence: TGTGCCAGCAGTGAAGGGGAGGGGCCGATATACGAGCAGTACTTC. It encodes CASSEGEGPIYEQYF.